The clone carrying this TCR beta chain appeared many times. This sample was taken from a study of early T cells in non-severe SARS-CoV-2 infection. Study background: The input, bulk RNA from unsorted whole blood, was sequenced, and chains were unpaired.

This CDR3 contains 16 residues. V lost 4 bases and J lost 2, with 18 bases in between. CDR1 and CDR2 (germline): SGHDN, FVKESK. Individual cDNA molecules were tagged with unique molecular identifiers. TCRdb called the 5' RACE reads again in MiXCR, with one record for every CDR3 protein. This table holds about 44,000 distinct CDR3 sequences, 12% found once. The clonotype originates from an adult who was a healthcare worker with PCR-confirmed SARS-CoV-2 infection or an uninfected control (not recorded which). The sequenced material came from whole blood. The V gene is TRBV14, the J gene TRBJ2-7; D call uncertain. The CDR3 loop reads CASSLTLGFRTYEQYF. CDR3 DNA: TGTGCCAGCAGCCTCACCCTGGGGTTTCGTACCTACGAGCAGTACTTC. Combining the CDR3 with reference TRBV14 and TRBJ2-7 gives the whole variable domain EAGVTQFPSHSVIEKGQTVTLRCDPISGHDNLYWYRRVMGKEIKFLLHFVKESKQDESGMPNNRFLAERTGGTYSTLKVQPAELEDSGVYFCASSLTLGFRTYEQYFGPGTRLTVT.